This T cell receptor (beta chain) was sequenced in a study of shared clonotypes between healthy human individuals. Study-level background: Plates per donor: three CD4 naive, three CD4 memory, two CD8 naive, one CD8 memory. Study findings and constraints: Generally, estimated richness proved larger in naive subsets than it did in memory subsets. Limited genetic and exposure-history diversity came from having few donors.

This CDR3 has 14 amino acids. Per the germline V gene, CDR1 is SGHTS and CDR2 is YDEGEE. The V end was cut by 2 bases, the J end by 2 bases, with 10 bases between. Execution of the assay was at deep level. Clones were sequenced by immunoSEQ multiplex PCR, and TCRdb holds only the in-frame ones, with some missing. The sample holds over 850,000 clones, 78% seen once. Notes on this clone: Its antigen is undetermined.

This TCR derives from a man aged 18 to 30 in good health. Some clones in this sample may be carry-over from other donors' samples. V and J are TRBV5-8 and TRBJ1-2; TRBD1 is a possible D gene (5 bases). Sequenced: memory CD4+ T cells from PBMCs. Regarding subset: CD45RA-negative fraction. CDR3 sequence reads: CASSFGAGNYGYTF. CDR3 nucleotides: TGTGCCAGCAGCTTCGGTGCAGGGAACTATGGCTACACCTTC.